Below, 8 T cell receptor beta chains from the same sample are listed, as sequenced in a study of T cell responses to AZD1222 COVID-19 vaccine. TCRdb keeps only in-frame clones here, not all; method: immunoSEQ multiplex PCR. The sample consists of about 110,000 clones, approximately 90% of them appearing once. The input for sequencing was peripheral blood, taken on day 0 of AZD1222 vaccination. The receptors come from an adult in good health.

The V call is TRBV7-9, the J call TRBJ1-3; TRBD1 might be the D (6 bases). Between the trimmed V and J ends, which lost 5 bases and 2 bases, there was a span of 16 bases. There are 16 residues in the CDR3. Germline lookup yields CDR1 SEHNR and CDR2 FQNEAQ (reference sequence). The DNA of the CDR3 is TGTGCCAGCAGCAATTTACAGGGCGCCCCTGGAAACACCATATATTTT. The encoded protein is CASSNLQGAPGNTIYF.

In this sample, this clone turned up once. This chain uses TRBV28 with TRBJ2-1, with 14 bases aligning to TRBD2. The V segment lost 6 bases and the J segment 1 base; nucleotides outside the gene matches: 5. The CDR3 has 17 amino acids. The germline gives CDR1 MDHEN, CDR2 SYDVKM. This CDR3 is CASRGLAGEGSYNEQFF. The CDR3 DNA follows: TGTGCCAGCAGGGGACTAGCGGGAGAAGGATCCTACAATGAGCAGTTCTTC.

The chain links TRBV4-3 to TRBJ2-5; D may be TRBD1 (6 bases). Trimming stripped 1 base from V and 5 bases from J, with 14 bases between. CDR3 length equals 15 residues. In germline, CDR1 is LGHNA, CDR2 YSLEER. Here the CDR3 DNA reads TGCGCCAGCAGCCAAGGTGTTGCAGGGGACGAGACCCAGTACTTC. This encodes CASSQGVAGDETQYF.

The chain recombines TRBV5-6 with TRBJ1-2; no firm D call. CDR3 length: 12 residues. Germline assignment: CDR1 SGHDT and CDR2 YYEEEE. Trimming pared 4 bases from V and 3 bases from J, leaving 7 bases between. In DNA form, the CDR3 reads TGTGCCAGCAGCCCGGGTGACTATGGCTACACCTTC. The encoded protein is CASSPGDYGYTF.

CDR3 region: CASSSLLAADTQYF. DNA for the CDR3: TGTGCCAGCAGCTCATTACTAGCGGCAGATACGCAGTATTTT. The chain joins TRBV7-2 to TRBJ2-3; TRBD2 agrees at 8 bases. CDR3 length: 14 residues. Trimming at V came to 4 bases and at J to 4 bases, leaving 4 bases not matched to a gene. From germline, CDR1 is SGHTA and CDR2 FQGNSA.

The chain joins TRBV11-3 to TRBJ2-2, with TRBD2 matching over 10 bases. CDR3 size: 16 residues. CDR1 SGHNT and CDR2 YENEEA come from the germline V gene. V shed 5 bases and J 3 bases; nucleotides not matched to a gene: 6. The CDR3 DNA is TGTGCCAGCAGCAACAGCGGGGGGGCCGACACCGGGGAGCTGTTTTTT. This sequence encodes CASSNSGGADTGELFF.

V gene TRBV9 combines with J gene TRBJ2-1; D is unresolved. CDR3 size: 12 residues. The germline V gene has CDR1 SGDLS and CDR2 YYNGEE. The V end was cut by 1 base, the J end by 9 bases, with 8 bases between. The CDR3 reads CASSVSAFEQFF. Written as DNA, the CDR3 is TGTGCCAGCAGCGTATCCGCTTTTGAGCAGTTCTTC.

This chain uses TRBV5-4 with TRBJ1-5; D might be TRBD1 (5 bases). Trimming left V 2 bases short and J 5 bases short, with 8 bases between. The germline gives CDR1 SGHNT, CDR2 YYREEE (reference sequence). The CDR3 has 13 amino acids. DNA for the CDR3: TGTGCCAGCAGCTTAGGGGTAGATCAGCCCCAGCATTTT. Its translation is CASSLGVDQPQHF.